This section outlines one T cell receptor (beta chain) sequence together with its context. Germline CDR1 is PRHDT and CDR2 is FYEKMQ (reference sequence). Trimming took 0 bases from V and 10 from J; bases not matched to a gene: 4. The CDR3 spans 15 residues. This specimen belongs to a study of cytomegalovirus exposure and HLA in healthy donors. Vbeta (60) and Jbeta (13) primers were used in the PCR. Sequencing used immunoSEQ multiplex PCR; TCRdb keeps in-frame clones, though not all of them. This sample has some 180,000 clones, with about 88% found just once. The chain combines TRBV13 with TRBJ2-1, with TRBD1 matching over 12 bases. Sequencing was performed on PBMCs. The sequence was obtained from a girl under two years old in good health and CMV-seronegative. CDR3: CASSLGLGTGGEQFF. The CDR3 DNA sequence: TGTGCCAGCAGCTTAGGACTCGGGACAGGGGGCGAGCAGTTCTTC.